Listed below are T cell receptor beta chains from one sample, sequenced in a study of T cell responses to AZD1222 COVID-19 vaccine. Produced via immunoSEQ multiplex PCR; TCRdb's table is partial and in-frame only. Here the sample spans about 130,000 clones, 80% to 90% being singletons. The sequencing here drew on peripheral blood, taken on day 0 of AZD1222 vaccination. These receptors all come from an adult in good health. The CDR3 runs from the conserved cysteine through the conserved F or W. A D gene is named only where the DNA matches it firmly. Clone sizes are given selectively: once, few, many, or a class where the clone is expanded.

TRBJ1-4,NA,TRBV28,NA,CASSLRTAEKLFF,TGTGCCAGCAGTTTAAGGACCGCCGAAAAACTGTTTTTT
TRBJ2-2,NA,TRBV29-1,TRBD2,CSVAGLAITGELFF,TGCAGCGTCGCGGGACTAGCCATCACCGGGGAGCTGTTTTTT
TRBJ2-7,NA,TRBV5-1,TRBD2,CASSLALAGVEQYF,TGCGCCAGCAGCTTGGCTCTAGCGGGAGTTGAGCAGTACTTC
TRBJ2-1,NA,TRBV3-1/TRBV3-2,NA,CASSQGFSTYNEQFF,TGTGCCAGCAGCCAAGGTTTCTCGACTTACAATGAGCAGTTCTTC
TRBJ2-7,few,TRBV14,TRBD2,CASSQDLASGLFSYEQYF,TGTGCCAGCAGCCAAGACTTGGCTAGCGGACTGTTCTCCTACGAGCAGTACTTC
TRBJ2-5,NA,TRBV10-3,TRBD2,CAISGRTSGRGGETQYF,TGTGCCATCAGTGGGAGGACTAGCGGGAGGGGAGGAGAGACCCAGTACTTC
TRBJ2-5,NA,TRBV5-5,NA,CASTRVGTQLGETQYF,TGTGCCAGCACCCGGGTAGGGACTCAGTTGGGGGAGACCCAGTACTTC
TRBJ2-7,NA,TRBV11-2,NA,CASSRQINYEQYF,TGTGCCAGCAGTCGACAGATCAACTACGAGCAGTACTTC
TRBJ1-4,NA,TRBV2,NA,CASKVGVATNEKLFF,TGTGCCAGCAAGGTCGGGGTAGCAACTAATGAAAAACTGTTTTTT
TRBJ1-6,NA,TRBV6-6,NA,CASLSGQPNSPLHF,TGTGCCAGCCTCTCCGGACAGCCTAATTCACCCCTCCACTTT
TRBJ1-4,NA,TRBV24-1,NA,CATSEGPGSATNEKLFF,TGTGCCACCAGTGAGGGCCCGGGATCTGCAACTAATGAAAAACTGTTTTTT
TRBJ2-7,few,TRBV29-1,TRBD1,CSVGQGEAYEQYF,TGCAGCGTTGGACAGGGTGAGGCCTACGAGCAGTACTTC
TRBJ1-4,NA,TRBV4-2,TRBD1,CASSFGTGSNEKLFF,TGTGCCAGCAGCTTCGGGACAGGGAGTAATGAAAAACTGTTTTTT
TRBJ2-2,once,TRBV10-2,NA,CASSESTPGANTGELFF,TGCGCCAGCAGTGAGTCGACTCCCGGAGCGAACACCGGGGAGCTGTTTTTT
TRBJ2-2,NA,TRBV5-1,TRBD2,CASSLLAGDTGELFF,TGCGCCAGCAGCCTACTAGCGGGAGATACCGGGGAGCTGTTTTTT
TRBJ2-5,NA,TRBV24-1,NA,CATSDFTGQGGWETQYF,TGTGCCACCAGTGATTTTACCGGGCAGGGAGGATGGGAGACCCAGTACTTC
TRBJ2-7,few,TRBV7-9,NA,CASSLVGGGDPYEQYF,TGTGCCAGCAGCTTAGTAGGGGGTGGAGATCCCTACGAGCAGTACTTC
TRBJ2-3,NA,TRBV5-1,NA,CASSLEGPLSTDTQYF,TGCGCCAGCAGCTTGGAAGGACCCTTAAGCACAGATACGCAGTATTTT
TRBJ1-1,NA,TRBV4-3,TRBD1,CASSQQGLQGEAFF,TGCGCCAGCAGCCAGCAAGGGCTACAGGGGGAAGCTTTCTTT
TRBJ2-5,NA,TRBV7-8,NA,CASSPPGETQYF,TGTGCCAGCAGCCCACCAGGGGAGACCCAGTACTTC
TRBJ1-1,NA,TRBV7-9,NA,CASSLDLDGGKAFF,TGTGCCAGCAGCTTGGATTTGGACGGTGGAAAAGCTTTCTTT
TRBJ1-1,many,TRBV6-5,NA,CASEGGQRRSEAFF,TGTGCCAGTGAAGGCGGACAGCGTCGGTCCGAAGCTTTCTTT
TRBJ1-5,NA,TRBV6-1,TRBD1,CASREGRNYRGDQPQHF,TGTGCCAGCAGGGAAGGGCGCAACTACAGGGGGGATCAGCCCCAGCATTTT
TRBJ2-7,NA,TRBV5-5,NA,CASSPLGRGSYEQYF,TGTGCCAGCAGCCCCCTCGGCAGGGGCTCCTACGAGCAGTACTTC
TRBJ2-3,NA,TRBV7-9,NA,CASSPRFRVRDTQYF,TGTGCCAGCAGCCCCCGATTTCGTGTGAGGGATACGCAGTATTTT
TRBJ1-1,NA,TRBV29-1,NA,CSVEGQTNEAFF,TGCAGCGTTGAGGGCCAGACTAATGAAGCTTTCTTT
TRBJ2-1,NA,TRBV11-2,NA,CASSLRGLPYNEQFF,TGTGCCAGCAGCTTGCGGGGGCTCCCTTACAATGAGCAGTTCTTC
TRBJ2-3,NA,TRBV30,NA,CAWSVVGFPDTQYF,TGTGCCTGGAGTGTAGTGGGATTCCCAGATACGCAGTATTTT
TRBJ2-3,NA,TRBV21-1,NA,CASSKGKVRTQYF,TGTGCCAGCAGCAAAGGTAAGGTCAGGACGCAGTATTTT
TRBJ2-2,NA,TRBV11-3,NA,CASSPQTSGELFF,TGTGCCAGCAGCCCACAGACGTCCGGGGAGCTGTTTTTT